This TCR beta chain was recorded in a study of neurological immune-mediated disorders. Overall study results and limits: Expanded clones shared no CDR3 amino acid sequences across subjects, suggesting private repertoires in all groups. Multiple sclerosis patients had less TCR clonal expansion than even healthy controls, unlike HTLV-1-associated myelopathy. The phylogenetic placement of 18 of 34 multiple sclerosis patients' repertoires in one related-CDR3 cluster constitutes a possible signature.

This clonotype was observed at least ten times. Its antigen remains unidentified. The V gene lost 3 bases and the J gene lost 1 base, with 17 bases spanning the gap. This CDR3 contains 17 residues. Germline-derived CDR1 and CDR2 are MGHRA and YSYEKL. The cDNA was synthesized by 5'RACE incorporating 10-nucleotide random UMIs. A single record per CDR3 protein comes from TCRdb applying MiXCR to the 5' RACE reads. The sample holds tens of thousands of distinct CDR3 sequences, less than 1.6% seen once. Sequenced: PBMCs. This TCR was recovered from a woman in her thirties with multiple sclerosis. This chain joins TRBV4-1 and TRBJ2-3, with a weak D call TRBD1 (5 bases). The CDR3 reads CASSQAPKGKGTDTQYF. The CDR3 nucleotides read TGCGCCAGCAGCCAGGCCCCCAAGGGGAAGGGCACAGATACGCAGTATTTT.